The T cell receptor (beta chain) under discussion was sequenced for a study of blood T cell repertoires in COVID-19. Looking at the study overall: Specimens from acute and convalescent COVID-19 originated in the United States, Italy and Spain.

The germline V gene has CDR1 SGHAT and CDR2 FQNNGV. The CDR3 contains 13 residues. The ends were cut back, 0 bases at V and 3 bases at J, with 6 bases in the middle. Per the original methods: Amplification with reference gene primers provided the estimates of nucleated cell counts. The data were produced by immunoSEQ multiplex PCR, yet TCRdb's version contains in-frame clones alone and is incomplete. The V and J calls and clone size are taken from that table; D and trimming were inferred from the DNA. There are some 390,000 clones in the sample; approximately 90% occur only once, and 1.5% to 1.8% lies in the top ten.

The rearrangement links TRBV11-2 to TRBJ2-7; D is ambiguous. The source of this sequence is a woman in her thirties or forties with COVID-19, enrolled during active disease. Sample: peripheral blood. CDR3 residues: CASSLDLIYEQYF. The CDR3 nucleotides are TGTGCCAGCAGCTTAGATCTAATCTACGAGCAGTACTTC.